This T cell receptor (beta chain) was captured by sequencing in a study of regulatory T cells in long-lasting Graves disease. As for the study in general: Antithyroid drugs had been taken under 3 months by newly diagnosed Graves' patients.

Per germline, CDR1 KGHDR and CDR2 SFDVKD. CDR3 length: 17 residues. J lost 6 bases, V lost 4 bases, and 7 bases had no gene match. Study results and caveats: Study was limited to peripheral blood, excluding thyroid tissue.

A word on this clonotype: Its target is unknown.

Building of the TCR beta libraries involved iRepertoire HTBI primers and Arm-PCR of CDR3 regions. TCRdb re-called the multiplex PCR reads with MiXCR, one entry per CDR3 protein. The repertoire includes 350,000 to 550,000 distinct CDR3 sequences, less than 15% of them detected once, and about 15% sits in the top ten. This sample's time point: newly diagnosed GD, antithyroid drugs for less than 3 months. Isolated PBMC RNA provided the starting material for the TCR library. Another study also made use of these data, one on T cells in Graves' hyperthyroidism and ophthalmopathy. As that study records: First-round RT-PCR targeting the TCR CDR3 was performed with the HTBI primer set.

The sequences come from peripheral blood mononuclear cells (PBMCs), collected at new diagnosis, from a patient treated with antithyroid drugs. The sequence derives from a woman aged 50 to 60 with Graves disease. The gene calls are TRBV24-1 and TRBJ2-2; 13 bases line up with TRBD2. CDR3 amino acids: CATSDPPGLAGAGELFF. Here the CDR3 DNA reads TGTGCCACCAGTGACCCTCCCGGACTAGCGGGAGCCGGGGAGCTGTTTTTT.